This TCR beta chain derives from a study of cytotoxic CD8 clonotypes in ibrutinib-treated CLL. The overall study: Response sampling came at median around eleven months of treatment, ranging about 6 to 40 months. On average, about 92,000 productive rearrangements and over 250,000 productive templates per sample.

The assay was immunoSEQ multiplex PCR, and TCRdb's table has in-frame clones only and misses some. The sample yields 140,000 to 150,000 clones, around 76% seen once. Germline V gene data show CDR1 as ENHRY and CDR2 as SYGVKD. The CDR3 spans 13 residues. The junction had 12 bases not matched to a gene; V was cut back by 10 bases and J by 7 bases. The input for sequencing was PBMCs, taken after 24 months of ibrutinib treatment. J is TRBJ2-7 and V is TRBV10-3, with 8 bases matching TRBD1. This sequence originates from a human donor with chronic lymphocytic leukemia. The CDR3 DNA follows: TGTGCCACCAGGGGGACAGGCCTCTCAGAGCAGTACTTC. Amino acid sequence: CATRGTGLSEQYF.